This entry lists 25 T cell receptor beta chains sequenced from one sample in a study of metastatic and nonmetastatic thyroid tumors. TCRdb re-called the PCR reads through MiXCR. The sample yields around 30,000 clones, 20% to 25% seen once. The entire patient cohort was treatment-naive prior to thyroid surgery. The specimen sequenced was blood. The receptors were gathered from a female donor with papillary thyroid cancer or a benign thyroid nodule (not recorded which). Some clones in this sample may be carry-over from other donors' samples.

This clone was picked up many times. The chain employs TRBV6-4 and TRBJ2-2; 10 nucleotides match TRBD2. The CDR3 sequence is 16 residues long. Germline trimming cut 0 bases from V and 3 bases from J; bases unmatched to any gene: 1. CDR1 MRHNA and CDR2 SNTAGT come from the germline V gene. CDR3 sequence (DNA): TGTGCCAGCAGTGACTCCGGGACTAGCGACACCGGGGAGCTGTTTTTT. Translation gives CASSDSGTSDTGELFF.

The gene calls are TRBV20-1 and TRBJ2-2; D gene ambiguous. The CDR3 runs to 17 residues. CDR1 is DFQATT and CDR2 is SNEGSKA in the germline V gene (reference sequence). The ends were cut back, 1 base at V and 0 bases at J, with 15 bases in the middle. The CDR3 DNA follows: TGCAGTGCTAGAGCGGTCGAGAGAACGGCGAACACCGGGGAGCTGTTTTTT. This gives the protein CSARAVERTANTGELFF.

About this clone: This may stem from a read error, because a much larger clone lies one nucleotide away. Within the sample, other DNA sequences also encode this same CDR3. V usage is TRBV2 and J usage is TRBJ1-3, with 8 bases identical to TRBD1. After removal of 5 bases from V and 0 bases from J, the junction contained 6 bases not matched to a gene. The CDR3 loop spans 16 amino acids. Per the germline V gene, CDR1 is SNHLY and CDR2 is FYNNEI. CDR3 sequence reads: CASSSFDRGSGNTIYF. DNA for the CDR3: TGTGCCAGCAGTTCATTCGACAGGGGCTCTGGAAACACCATATATTTT.

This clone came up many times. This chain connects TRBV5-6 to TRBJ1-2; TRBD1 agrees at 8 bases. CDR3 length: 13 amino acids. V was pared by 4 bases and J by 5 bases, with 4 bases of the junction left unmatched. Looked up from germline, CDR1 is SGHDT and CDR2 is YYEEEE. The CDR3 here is CASSTGTGYGYTF. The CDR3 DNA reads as TGTGCCAGCAGCACCGGGACAGGATATGGCTACACCTTC.

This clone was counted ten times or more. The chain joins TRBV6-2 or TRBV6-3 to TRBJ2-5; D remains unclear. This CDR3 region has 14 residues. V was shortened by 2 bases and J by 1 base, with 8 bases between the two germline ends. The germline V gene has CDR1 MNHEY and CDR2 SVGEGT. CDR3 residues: CASSYPDPQETQYF. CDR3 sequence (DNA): TGTGCCAGCAGTTACCCCGACCCCCAAGAGACCCAGTACTTC.

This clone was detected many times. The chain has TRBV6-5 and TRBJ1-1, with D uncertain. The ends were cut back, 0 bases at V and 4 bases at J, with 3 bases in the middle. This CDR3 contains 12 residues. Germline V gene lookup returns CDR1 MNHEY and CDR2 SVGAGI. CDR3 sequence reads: CASSYSSTEAFF. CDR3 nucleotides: TGTGCCAGCAGTTACTCGTCCACTGAAGCTTTCTTT.

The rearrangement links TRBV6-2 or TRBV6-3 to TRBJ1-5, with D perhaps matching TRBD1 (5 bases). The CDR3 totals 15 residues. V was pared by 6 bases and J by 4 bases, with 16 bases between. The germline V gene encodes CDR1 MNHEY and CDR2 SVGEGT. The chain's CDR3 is CASSPGGLLNQPQHF. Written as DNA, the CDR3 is TGTGCCAGCAGCCCGGGGGGTCTGCTAAATCAGCCCCAGCATTTT.

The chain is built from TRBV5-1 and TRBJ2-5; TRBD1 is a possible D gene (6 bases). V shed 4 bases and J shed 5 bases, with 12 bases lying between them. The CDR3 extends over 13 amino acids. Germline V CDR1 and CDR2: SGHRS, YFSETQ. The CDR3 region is CASSLQGWETQYF. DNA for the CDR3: TGCGCCAGCAGCCTACAGGGCTGGGAGACCCAGTACTTC.

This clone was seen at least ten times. CDR3 loop: CASSPSREAGELFF. The CDR3 bases are TGCGCCAGCAGCCCCTCCAGGGAGGCCGGGGAGCTGTTTTTT. The rearrangement joins TRBV4-3 to TRBJ2-2; tentative D call: TRBD2 (6 bases). This CDR3 has 14 residues. Trimming took off 4 bases at V and 6 bases at J, with 12 bases between the two ends. Germline V lookup: CDR1 LGHNA, CDR2 YSLEER.

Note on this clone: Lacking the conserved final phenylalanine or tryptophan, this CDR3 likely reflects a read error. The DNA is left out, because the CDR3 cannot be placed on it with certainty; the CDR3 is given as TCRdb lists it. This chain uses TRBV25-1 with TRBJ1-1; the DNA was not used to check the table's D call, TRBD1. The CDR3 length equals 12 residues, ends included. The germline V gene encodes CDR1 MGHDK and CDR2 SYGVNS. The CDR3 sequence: CASSANRGHTLS.

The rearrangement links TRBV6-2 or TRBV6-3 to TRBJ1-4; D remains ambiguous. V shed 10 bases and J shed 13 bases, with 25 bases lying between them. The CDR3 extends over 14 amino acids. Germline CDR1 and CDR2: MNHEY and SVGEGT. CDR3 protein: CAIVSRDIRTSLFF. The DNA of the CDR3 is TGTGCCATCGTCTCCAGAGACATCCGCACTTCACTGTTTTTT.

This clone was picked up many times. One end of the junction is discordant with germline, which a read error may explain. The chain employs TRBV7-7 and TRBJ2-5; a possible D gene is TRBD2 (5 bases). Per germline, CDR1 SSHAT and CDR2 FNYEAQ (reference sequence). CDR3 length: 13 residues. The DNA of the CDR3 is TGTGCTAGCAGCTTATCACCGGGGGAGACCCAGTACTTC. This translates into CASSLSPGETQYF.

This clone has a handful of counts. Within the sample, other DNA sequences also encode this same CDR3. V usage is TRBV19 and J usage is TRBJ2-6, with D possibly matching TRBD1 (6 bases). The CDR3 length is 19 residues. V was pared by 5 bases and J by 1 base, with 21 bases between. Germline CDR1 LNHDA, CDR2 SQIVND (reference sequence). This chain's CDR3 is CASSGGPGQQISGANVLTF. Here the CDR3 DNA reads TGTGCCAGTAGTGGAGGACCTGGACAGCAAATATCTGGGGCCAACGTCCTGACTTTC.

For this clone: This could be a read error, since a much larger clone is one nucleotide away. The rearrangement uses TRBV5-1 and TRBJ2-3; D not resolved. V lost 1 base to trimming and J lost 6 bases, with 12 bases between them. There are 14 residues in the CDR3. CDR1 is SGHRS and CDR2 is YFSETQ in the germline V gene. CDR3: CASSLTRSWDTQYF. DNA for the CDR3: TGCGCCAGCAGCTTGACTCGCTCATGGGATACGCAGTATTTT.

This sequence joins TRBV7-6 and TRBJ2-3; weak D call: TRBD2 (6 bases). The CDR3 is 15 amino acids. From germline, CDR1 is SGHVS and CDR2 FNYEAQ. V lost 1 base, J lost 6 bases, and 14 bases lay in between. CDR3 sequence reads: CASSLGAGKGDTQYF. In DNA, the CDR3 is TGTGCCAGCAGCTTAGGGGCGGGAAAAGGTGATACGCAGTATTTT. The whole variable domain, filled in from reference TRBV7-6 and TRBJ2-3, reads GAGVSQSPRYKVTKRGQDVALRCDPISGHVSLYWYRQALGQGPEFLTYFNYEAQQDKSGLPNDRFSAERPEGSISTLTIQRTEQRDSAMYRCASSLGAGKGDTQYFGPGTRLTVL.

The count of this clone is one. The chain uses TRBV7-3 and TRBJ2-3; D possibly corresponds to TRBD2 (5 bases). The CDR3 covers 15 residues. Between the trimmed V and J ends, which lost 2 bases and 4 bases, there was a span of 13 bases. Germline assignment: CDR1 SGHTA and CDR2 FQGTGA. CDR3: CASSLGVAGADTQYF. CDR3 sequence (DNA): TGTGCCAGCAGCTTAGGCGTGGCCGGGGCAGATACGCAGTATTTT.

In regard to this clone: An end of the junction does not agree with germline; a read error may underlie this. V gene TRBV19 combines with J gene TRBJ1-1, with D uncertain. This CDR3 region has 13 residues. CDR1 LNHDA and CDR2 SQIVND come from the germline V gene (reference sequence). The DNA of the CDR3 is TGTGCCAGTAGTATCTTGGGTAACACTCAAGCTTTCTTT. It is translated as CASSILGNTQAFF.

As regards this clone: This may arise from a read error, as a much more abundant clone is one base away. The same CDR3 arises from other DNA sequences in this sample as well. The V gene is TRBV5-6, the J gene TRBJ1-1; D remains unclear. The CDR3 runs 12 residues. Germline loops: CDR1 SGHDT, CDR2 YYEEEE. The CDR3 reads CASSPGRSEAFF. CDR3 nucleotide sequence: TGTGCCAGCAGCCCCGGAAGATCTGAAGCTTTCTTC.

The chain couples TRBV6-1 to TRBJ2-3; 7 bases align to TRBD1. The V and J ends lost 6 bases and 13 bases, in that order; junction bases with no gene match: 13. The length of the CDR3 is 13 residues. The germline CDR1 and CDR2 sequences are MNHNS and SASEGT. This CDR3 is CASRRTGTDKKYF. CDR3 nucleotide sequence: TGTGCCAGCAGACGGACAGGTACAGATAAGAAGTATTTT.

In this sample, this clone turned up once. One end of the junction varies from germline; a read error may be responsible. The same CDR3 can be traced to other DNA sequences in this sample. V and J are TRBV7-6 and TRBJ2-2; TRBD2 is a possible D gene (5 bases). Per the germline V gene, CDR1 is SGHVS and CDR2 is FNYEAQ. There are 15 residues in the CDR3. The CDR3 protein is CASSRSGGRTGELFF. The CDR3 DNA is TGTGCCAGCAGCCGAAGTGGTGGGAGAACCGGTGAGCTTTTTTTT. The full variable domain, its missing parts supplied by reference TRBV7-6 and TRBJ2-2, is GAGVSQSPRYKVTKRGQDVALRCDPISGHVSLYWYRQALGQGPEFLTYFNYEAQQDKSGLPNDRFSAERPEGSISTLTIQRTEQRDSAMYRCASSRSGGRTGELFFGEGSRLTVL.

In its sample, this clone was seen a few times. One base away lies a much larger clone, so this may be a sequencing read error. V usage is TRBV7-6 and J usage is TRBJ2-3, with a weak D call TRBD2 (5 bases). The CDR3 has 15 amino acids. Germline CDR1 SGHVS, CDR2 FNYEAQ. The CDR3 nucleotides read TGTGCCAGCAGCTTAGGTCCTTCTAGCAAAGATACGCAGTATTTT. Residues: CASSLGPSSKDTQYF. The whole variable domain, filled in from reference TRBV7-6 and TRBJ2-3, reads GAGVSQSPRYKVTKRGQDVALRCDPISGHVSLYWYRQALGQGPEFLTYFNYEAQQDKSGLPNDRFSAERPEGSISTLTIQRTEQRDSAMYRCASSLGPSSKDTQYFGPGTRLTVL.

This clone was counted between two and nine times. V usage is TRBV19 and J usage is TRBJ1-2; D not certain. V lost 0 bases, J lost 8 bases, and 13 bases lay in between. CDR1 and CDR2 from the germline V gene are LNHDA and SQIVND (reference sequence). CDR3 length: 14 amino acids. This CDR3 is CASSIDTSTSGYTF. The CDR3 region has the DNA TGTGCCAGTAGTATAGATACGTCGACGTCGGGCTACACCTTC.

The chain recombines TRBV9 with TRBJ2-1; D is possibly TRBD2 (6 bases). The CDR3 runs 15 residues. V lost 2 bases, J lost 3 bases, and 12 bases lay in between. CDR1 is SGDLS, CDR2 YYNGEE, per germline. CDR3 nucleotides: TGTGCCAGCAGCGTGGGCGGGAATAACTACAATGAGCAGTTCTTC. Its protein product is CASSVGGNNYNEQFF.

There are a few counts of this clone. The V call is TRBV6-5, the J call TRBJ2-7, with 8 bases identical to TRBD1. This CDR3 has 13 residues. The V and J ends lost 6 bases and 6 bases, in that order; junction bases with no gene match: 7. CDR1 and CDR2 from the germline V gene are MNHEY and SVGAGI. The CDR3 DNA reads TGTGCCAGCAGATACGTACAGGGGGGCGAGCAGTACTTC. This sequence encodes CASRYVQGGEQYF.

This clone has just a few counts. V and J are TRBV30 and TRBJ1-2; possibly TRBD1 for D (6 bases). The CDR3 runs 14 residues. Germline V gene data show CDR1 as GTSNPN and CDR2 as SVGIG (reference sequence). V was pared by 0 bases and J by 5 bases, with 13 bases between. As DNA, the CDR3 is TGTGCCTGGAGTGTAACGGGACAAGAGTATGGCTACACCTTC. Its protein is CAWSVTGQEYGYTF.